Listed here are 14 T cell receptor beta chains from one sample, sequenced in a study of shared clonotypes between healthy human individuals. Profiled with immunoSEQ multiplex PCR; TCRdb holds only in-frame clones, not every one. Of roughly 450,000 clones in the sample, 79% were seen once. Sequencing was done on a sample of PBMCs. Source of these receptors: a woman aged 40 to 50 in good health. Some clones in this sample may be carry-over from other donors' samples.

The chain joins TRBV13 to TRBJ2-7; 12 bases fit TRBD2. The CDR3 extends over 19 amino acids. The trim removed 4 bases at V and 2 bases at J, leaving 15 bases unmatched. Germline V lookup: CDR1 PRHDT, CDR2 FYEKMQ (reference sequence). CDR3 sequence (DNA): TGTGCCAGCAGCTCCTTCCTTCGACTAGCGGGAGTCCCCACCTACGAGCAGTACTTC. Protein sequence: CASSSFLRLAGVPTYEQYF.

In this sample, this clone turned up once. This chain links TRBV7-8 with TRBJ2-7; tentative D call: TRBD1 (6 bases). V was shortened by 4 bases and J by 5 bases, with 15 bases between the two germline ends. The CDR3 runs 14 residues. The germline gives CDR1 SGHVS, CDR2 FQNEAQ. CDR3 coding DNA: TGTGCCAGCAGCTCCCCACAGGGTTTTGACGAGCAGTACTTC. Amino acid sequence: CASSSPQGFDEQYF.

The V gene is TRBV23-1, the J gene TRBJ1-2, with 11 bases that match TRBD1. TRBV23-1 is treated as an ORF (open reading frame) with a function not yet certain. J was trimmed by 6 bases and V by 2 bases; bases with no gene match: 5. CDR3 length: 15 residues. The CDR3 loop is CASSQPGQGGNGYTF. CDR3 bases: TGCGCCAGCAGTCAACCGGGACAGGGGGGGAATGGCTACACCTTC.

In this sample, this clone turned up a few times. The chain is built from TRBV29-1 and TRBJ1-2; D is unclear. Trimming removed 3 bases at V and 5 bases at J, with 1 base between. CDR1 is SQVTM, CDR2 ANQGSEA, per germline. This CDR3 contains 9 residues. The CDR3 is CSVDYGYTF. The CDR3 bases are TGCAGCGTTGATTATGGCTACACCTTC.

A word on this clone: The germline gene is not matched at one end of the junction; a read error may be the cause. This CDR3 is also generated by other DNA sequences in the sample. The genes are TRBV7-7 and TRBJ2-3; D gene unclear. From germline, CDR1 is SSHAT and CDR2 FNYEAQ (reference sequence). CDR3 length equals 14 residues. CDR3 sequence reads: CASSLGPSTDTQYF. CDR3 in DNA: TGTGCTAGCAGCTTAGGTCCTAGCACAGATACGCAGTATTTT. Complete variable domain (other parts from reference TRBV7-7 and TRBJ2-3): GAGVSQSPRYKVTKRGQDVTLRCDPISSHATLYWYQQALGQGPEFLTYFNYEAQPDKSGLPSDRFSAERPEGSISTLTIQRTEQRDSAMYRCASSLGPSTDTQYFGPGTRLTVL.

The rearrangement joins TRBV7-8 to TRBJ2-1; 9 bases fit TRBD2. Germline trimming cut 3 bases from V and 0 bases from J; bases unmatched to any gene: 12. CDR3 length: 19 residues. Germline V gene lookup returns CDR1 SGHVS and CDR2 FQNEAQ. CDR3: CASSFVEREDLYSYNEQFF. For the CDR3, the DNA is TGTGCCAGCAGCTTCGTAGAGCGGGAGGACCTTTACTCCTACAATGAGCAGTTCTTC.

The chain links TRBV7-8 to TRBJ2-5; 14 bases fit TRBD2. CDR3 length: 18 amino acids. Germline V gives CDR1 SGHVS, CDR2 FQNEAQ. Trimming took 5 bases from V and 9 from J; bases not matched to a gene: 17. The CDR3 DNA is TGTGCCAGCAGCCCGGGACTAGCGGGAGAGCCCGGCCTCGGGGCCCAGTACTTC. Amino acid sequence: CASSPGLAGEPGLGAQYF.

The rearrangement links TRBV29-1 to TRBJ1-2, with D possibly TRBD1 on 6 matching bases. Looked up from germline, CDR1 is SQVTM and CDR2 is ANQGSEA. V was clipped by 7 bases and J by 4 bases, with 13 bases between them. The CDR3 has 12 residues. The CDR3 sequence: CSGSQGVYGYTF. CDR3 nucleotides: TGCAGCGGATCACAGGGAGTCTATGGCTACACCTTC.

The rearrangement joins TRBV10-3 to TRBJ1-3; no definite D call. The germline V gene encodes CDR1 ENHRY and CDR2 SYGVKD. Trimming removed 0 bases at V and 10 bases at J, with 10 bases between. The CDR3 has 13 residues. CDR3 protein: CAISESFVGTIYF. The CDR3 DNA sequence: TGTGCCATCAGTGAGTCCTTTGTAGGGACCATATATTTT.

This chain links TRBV19 with TRBJ2-3, with D tentatively TRBD1 or TRBD2 (5 bases each). The germline V gene encodes CDR1 LNHDA and CDR2 SQIVND (reference sequence). There are 12 residues in the CDR3. The germline V and J ends were trimmed by 4 bases and 5 bases, with 7 bases remaining between them. This CDR3 is CASSSGGDTQYF. The CDR3 coding sequence is TGTGCCAGTAGTAGTGGGGGAGATACGCAGTATTTT.

This clone was counted ten times or more. Distinct nucleotide sequences in the sample also encode this CDR3. The chain recombines TRBV21-1 with TRBJ2-1; TRBD1 was called by the table and not checked on the DNA. TRBV21-1 is a pseudogene locus. CDR3 size: 14 residues. The CDR3 loop reads CASSPRWQSNEQFF. The CDR3 region has the DNA TGTGCCAGCAGCCCCCGATGGCAGTCCAATGAGCAGTTCTTC.

The chain recombines TRBV5-6 with TRBJ2-1; 11 positions agree with TRBD2. The CDR3 covers 15 residues. Germline CDR1 SGHDT, CDR2 YYEEEE. With 4 bases clipped from V and 4 bases from J, the junction kept 4 bases outside the gene matches. The CDR3 is CASSRLAGGYNEQFF. CDR3 nucleotide sequence: TGTGCCAGCAGCAGGTTAGCGGGAGGGTACAATGAGCAGTTCTTC.

This clone appeared a single time. The chain joins TRBV7-2 to TRBJ1-5; D is undetermined. The CDR3 consists of 13 residues. In germline, CDR1 is SGHTA, CDR2 FQGNSA. The V and J ends lost 5 bases and 0 bases respectively, with 5 bases between them. The CDR3 coding sequence is TGTGCCAGCAGCGCCTATAGCAATCAGCCCCAGCATTTT. Protein: CASSAYSNQPQHF.

The chain has TRBV4-1 and TRBJ1-2; D uncertain. The germline V and J ends were trimmed by 1 base and 2 bases, with 11 bases remaining between them. The CDR3 is made up of 15 amino acids. Germline CDR1 MGHRA, CDR2 YSYEKL. CDR3 DNA: TGCGCCAGCAGCCAAGTAGCCGCCACGAACTATGGCTACACCTTC. This translates into CASSQVAATNYGYTF.